This T cell receptor beta chain was identified during a study of OX40 agonist ivuxolimab in advanced cancers. Background on the study: Of the participants, under 50% had some prior anti-PD-1, anti-PD-L1 or anti-CTLA-4 therapy, which was allowed. The study's findings and limits: Dose levels from 0.1 to 3.0 mg/kg saw CD4+ and CD8+ blood T cells expand clonally by week 6.

This clone has just a few counts. The target antigen is unknown. Assay used: immunoSEQ multiplex PCR; TCRdb lists only in-frame clones, some missing. The sample holds more than 65,000 clones; around 84% are singletons and the top ten take about 0.83%. There are 13 residues in the CDR3. Germline assignment: CDR1 MNHNY and CDR2 SVGAGI (reference sequence). Trimming removed 5 bases from V and 4 bases from J; junction bases left unmatched: 4. This TCR was recovered from an adult with an advanced solid tumor such as melanoma, head and neck, liver or kidney cancer. The gene calls are TRBV6-6 and TRBJ1-2; 7 positions agree with TRBD1. The specimen comprised CD4+ or CD8+ T cells sorted from blood, sampled in a trial of the OX40 agonist ivuxolimab. The CDR3 sequence is CASSPGQVYGYTF. As DNA, the CDR3 is TGTGCCAGCAGTCCCGGACAGGTCTATGGCTACACCTTC.